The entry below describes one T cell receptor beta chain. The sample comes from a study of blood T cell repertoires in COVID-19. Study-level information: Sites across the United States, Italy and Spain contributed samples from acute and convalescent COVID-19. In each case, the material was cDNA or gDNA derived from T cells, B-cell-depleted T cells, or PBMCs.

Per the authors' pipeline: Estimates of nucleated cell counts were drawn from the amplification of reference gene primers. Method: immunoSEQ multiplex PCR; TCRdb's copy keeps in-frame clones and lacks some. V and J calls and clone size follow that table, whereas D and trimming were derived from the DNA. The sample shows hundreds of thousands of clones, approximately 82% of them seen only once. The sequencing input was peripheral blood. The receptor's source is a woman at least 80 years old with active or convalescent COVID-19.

The CDR3 DNA is TGTGCCAGCAGTTTAGGCGGCAGCTCCTATAATTCACCCCTCCACTTT. Translation gives CASSLGGSSYNSPLHF. The V gene is TRBV28, the J gene TRBJ1-6; D not resolved. Trimming removed 2 bases from V and 0 bases from J, with 8 bases in between. This CDR3 comprises 16 residues. Germline V gene sequence: CDR1 MDHEN, CDR2 SYDVKM.